Listed below are T cell receptor beta chains from one sample, sequenced in a study of post-analysis software for immune sequencing data. TCRdb used MiXCR to reprocess the PCR reads, holding one entry per CDR3 protein. The repertoire consists of hundreds of thousands of distinct CDR3 sequences, with 25% to 30% occurring once and the leading ten covering approximately 0.55%. The sequenced sample was blood. These receptors were collected from a girl between 5 and 17 years old with multiple sclerosis. Each CDR3 is given with its conserved first and last residue. A D gene is named only where the DNA matches it firmly. Clone size is given for some rows only: seen once, a few or many times, or a class if the clone is expanded.

d_gene	v_gene	abundance	j_gene	CDR3nt	CDR3aa
TRBD2	TRBV9	NA	TRBJ2-4	TGTGCCAGCAGCGCAGGTCCGGGGGGAGACCTAGCCAAAAACATTCAGTACTTC	CASSAGPGGDLAKNIQYF
NA	TRBV5-1	few	TRBJ2-5	TGCGCCAGCAGTAAAGAGCCGGAGACCCAGTACTTC	CASSKEPETQYF
TRBD1	TRBV5-1	once	TRBJ1-2	TGCGCCAGCAGCCCGGGACAGAATCTTGGCTACACCTTC	CASSPGQNLGYTF
TRBD1	TRBV2	few	TRBJ1-5	TGTGCCAGCAGTGAACGGCAAGCAGGGGGCGCTTCTAGCAATCAGCCCCAGCATTTT	CASSERQAGGASSNQPQHF
TRBD1	TRBV3-1	NA	TRBJ2-1	TGTGCCAGCAGCCCCGAGACAGGGGGTGCCCGCAATGAGCAGTTCTTC	CASSPETGGARNEQFF
NA	TRBV3-1	many	TRBJ2-7	TGTGCCAGCAGCTCCCCGGACGTATCCTACGAGCAGTACTTC	CASSSPDVSYEQYF
TRBD2	TRBV2	NA	TRBJ2-1	TGTGCCAGCAGTGCCGGACTAGCGGATTACAATGAGCAGTTCTTC	CASSAGLADYNEQFF
NA	TRBV15	NA	TRBJ2-1	TGTGCCACCAGCAGAGCCTCGGGCCAGGCGCAGTTCTTC	CATSRASGQAQFF
TRBD2	TRBV27	NA	TRBJ2-7	TGTGCCAGCAGTCCATGGGGTGGCGGGAGGACCAACGAGCAGTACTTC	CASSPWGGGRTNEQYF
TRBD2	TRBV20-1	NA	TRBJ2-1	TGCAGTGCAAGGAGCGGGGGGGCGGTTAATGAGCAGTTCTTC	CSARSGGAVNEQFF
NA	TRBV20-1	few	TRBJ1-1	TGCAGTGCTAGAGGGCAGGTCAACACTGAAGCTTTCTTT	CSARGQVNTEAFF
NA	TRBV20-1	few	TRBJ2-6	TGCAGTGCTAGAGATTCCGGCTCTGGGGCCAACGTCCTGACTTTC	CSARDSGSGANVLTF
NA	TRBV12-3/TRBV12-4	few	TRBJ2-7	TGTGCCAGCAGTTTCTACAATGAGCAGTACTTC	CASSFYNEQYF
TRBD2	TRBV5-1	few	TRBJ2-3	TGCGCCAGCAGCTTGCAAGCGGGGGACACAGATACGCAGTATTTT	CASSLQAGDTDTQYF
TRBD2	TRBV11-2	NA	TRBJ2-7	TGTGCCAGCGGAATCGGGACTAGCGGGAGGGAGCAGTACTTC	CASGIGTSGREQYF
NA	TRBV20-1	few	TRBJ2-5	TGCAGTGCTGGAAATGAATTCGTCGCGCAGTACTTC	CSAGNEFVAQYF
NA	TRBV27	few	TRBJ1-2	TGTGCCAGCAGTCCACCGGGGCCCTATGGCTACACCTTC	CASSPPGPYGYTF
NA	TRBV28	NA	TRBJ2-7	TGTGCCAGCAGCCCACCTAACAGGGTCTACGAGCAGTACTTC	CASSPPNRVYEQYF
NA	TRBV7-9	few	TRBJ2-7	TGTGCCAGCAGCCTTACCAATCTCGTACAGAGCTCCTACGAGCAGTACTTC	CASSLTNLVQSSYEQYF
NA	TRBV11-2	few	TRBJ1-5	TGTGCCAGCAGCTTGAGGACGGGTCAGCCCCAGCATTTT	CASSLRTGQPQHF
NA	TRBV20-1	NA	TRBJ2-2	TGCAGTGCTAGAGATCGCAGGGTTACCGGGGAGCTGTTTTTT	CSARDRRVTGELFF
NA	TRBV9	many	TRBJ2-5	TGTGCCAGCAGCGCCGGAGGGCCCCAGACCCAGTACTTC	CASSAGGPQTQYF
NA	TRBV20-1	once	TRBJ1-5	TGCAGTGCTAGAGATCTGACAGGCAATCAGCCCCAGCATTTT	CSARDLTGNQPQHF
NA	TRBV7-9	NA	TRBJ2-3	TGTGCCAGCAGCGACCGCAGGGCAGATACGCAGTATTTT	CASSDRRADTQYF
NA	TRBV7-8	few	TRBJ2-3	TGTGCCAGCAGCAAGGGTCCCCGACAAGATACGCAGTATTTT	CASSKGPRQDTQYF
TRBD1	TRBV20-1	few	TRBJ2-7	TGCAGTGCTAGAGATTTGATCAGGGGGCGATACGAGCAGTACTTC	CSARDLIRGRYEQYF
NA	TRBV10-3	NA	TRBJ1-2	TGTGCCATCAGTGAGGGGACCCCTAACTATGGCTACACCTTC	CAISEGTPNYGYTF
NA	TRBV5-1	NA	TRBJ2-3	TGCGCCAGCAGCTTGGAAGGTTTAGGAGGACCTCCTAGCACAGATACGCAGTATTTT	CASSLEGLGGPPSTDTQYF
TRBD2	TRBV3-1	NA	TRBJ2-7	TGTGCCAGCAGCCGGCCGGGACTAGCGGGGGGGAGCTCCTACAATGAGCAGTACTTC	CASSRPGLAGGSSYNEQYF
NA	TRBV4-1	few	TRBJ1-6	TGCGCCAGCAGCCAGAGTACAGGGAATAATAATTCACCCCTCCACTTT	CASSQSTGNNNSPLHF
NA	TRBV28	NA	TRBJ2-4	TGTGCCAGCCGAACCCGGGCAGGCATTCAGTACTTC	CASRTRAGIQYF
NA	TRBV20-1	NA	TRBJ1-2	TGCAGGGGCCCGGCAGGGCATGGCTACACCTTC	CRGPAGHGYTF
NA	TRBV29-1	many	TRBJ2-1	TGCAGCGTTGAAGACGCTTCTCGTGAGCAGTTCTTC	CSVEDASREQFF
NA	TRBV9	few	TRBJ2-3	TGTGCCAGCAGCGTATTGGCCCCAGGGACCGATACGCAGTATTTT	CASSVLAPGTDTQYF
NA	TRBV12-3/TRBV12-4	NA	TRBJ2-6	TGTGCCAGCAGTTTTAGGGGGAATGGGGCCAACGTCCTGACTTTC	CASSFRGNGANVLTF
NA	TRBV6-2/TRBV6-3	NA	TRBJ2-6	TGTGCCAGCAGTTACTCGAGGGCTGGGGCCAACGTCCTGACTTTC	CASSYSRAGANVLTF
NA	TRBV4-3	NA	TRBJ2-3	TGCGCCAGCAGCCAAGATGCTGGGCAGGGGTCAGATACGCAGTATTTT	CASSQDAGQGSDTQYF
NA	TRBV29-1	NA	TRBJ2-7	TGCAGCGTTACCAGTTTCGACTACGAGCAGTACTTC	CSVTSFDYEQYF
TRBD1	TRBV5-1	NA	TRBJ2-3	TGCGCCAGCAGCGACCCGGGACAGGAAACAGATACGCAGTATTTT	CASSDPGQETDTQYF
NA	TRBV21-1	few	TRBJ1-2	TGTGCCAGAAGTGGACGGCCACTTTTTGACTATGGCTACACCTTC	CARSGRPLFDYGYTF
TRBD2	TRBV14	NA	TRBJ2-1	TGTGCCAGCAGCCAAGATATAGGACTAGGGGACAATGAGCAGTTCTTC	CASSQDIGLGDNEQFF
NA	TRBV20-1	NA	TRBJ1-5	TGCAGTGCTAAAGACAGCTATAGCAATCAGCCCCAGCATTTT	CSAKDSYSNQPQHF
NA	TRBV20-1	NA	TRBJ2-5	TGCAGTGCTAGACAGGCGGAGACCCAGTACTTC	CSARQAETQYF
NA	TRBV18	NA	TRBJ1-5	TGTGCCAGCTCACGGCGGGGAAATCAGCCCCAGCATTTT	CASSRRGNQPQHF
NA	TRBV28	NA	TRBJ2-7	TGTGCCAGCAGCTCCCCGGGGGGCTCCCGCAACAATGAGCAGTACTTC	CASSSPGGSRNNEQYF
NA	TRBV10-3	NA	TRBJ1-5	TGTGCCATCAGCAAAGAACTAACAGGAACCGGTCAGCCCCAGCATTTT	CAISKELTGTGQPQHF
NA	TRBV7-2	NA	TRBJ2-6	TGTGCCAGCAGCCCCAGGACGTCCTCTGGGGCCAACGTCCTGACTTTC	CASSPRTSSGANVLTF
NA	TRBV27	few	TRBJ2-5	TGTGCCAGCAGTTTATCCAGGCCGGAGACCCAGTACTTC	CASSLSRPETQYF
NA	TRBV7-9	NA	TRBJ2-1	TGTGCCAGCAGCCCGAGAGGTTTAGGGCGGCGGGATTACAATGAGCAGTTCTTC	CASSPRGLGRRDYNEQFF
NA	TRBV7-2	few	TRBJ2-7	TGTGCCAGCAGTCCCCGGGTAGGTTCGGACGAGCAGTACTTC	CASSPRVGSDEQYF
TRBD2	TRBV6-6	NA	TRBJ2-3	TGTGCCAGCAGATCAGGGACTAGCGGGAGAGCAGATACGCAGTATTTT	CASRSGTSGRADTQYF
NA	TRBV9	few	TRBJ2-2	TGTGCCAGCAGCGTAACGGGGTCCACCGGGGAGCTGTTTTTT	CASSVTGSTGELFF
NA	TRBV7-7	few	TRBJ1-1	TGTGCCAGCAGCCCACCGACAGGCGAGAACACTGAAGCTTTCTTT	CASSPPTGENTEAFF
NA	TRBV5-1	few	TRBJ2-3	TGCGCCAGCAGCCCGGGACCGGCAGATACGCAGTATTTT	CASSPGPADTQYF